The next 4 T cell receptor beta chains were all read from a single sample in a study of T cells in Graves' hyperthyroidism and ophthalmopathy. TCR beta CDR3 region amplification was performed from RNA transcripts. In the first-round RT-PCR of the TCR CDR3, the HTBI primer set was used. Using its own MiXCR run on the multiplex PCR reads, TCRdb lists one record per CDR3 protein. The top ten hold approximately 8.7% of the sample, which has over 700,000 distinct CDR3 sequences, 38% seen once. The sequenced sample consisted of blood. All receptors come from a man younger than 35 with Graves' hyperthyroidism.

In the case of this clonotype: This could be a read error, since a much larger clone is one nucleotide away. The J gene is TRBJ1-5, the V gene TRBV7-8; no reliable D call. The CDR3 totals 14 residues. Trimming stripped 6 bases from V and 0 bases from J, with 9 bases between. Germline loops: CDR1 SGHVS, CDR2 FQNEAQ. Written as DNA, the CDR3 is TGTGCCAGCAGTGCCCAGGATAGCAATCAGCCCCAGCATTTT. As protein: CASSAQDSNQPQHF.

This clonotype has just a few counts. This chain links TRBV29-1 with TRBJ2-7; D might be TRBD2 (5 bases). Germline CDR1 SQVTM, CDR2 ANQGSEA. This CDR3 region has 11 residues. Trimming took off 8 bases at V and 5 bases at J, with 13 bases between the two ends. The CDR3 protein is CSLPRENEQYF. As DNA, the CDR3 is TGCAGCCTACCAAGGGAGAACGAGCAGTACTTC.

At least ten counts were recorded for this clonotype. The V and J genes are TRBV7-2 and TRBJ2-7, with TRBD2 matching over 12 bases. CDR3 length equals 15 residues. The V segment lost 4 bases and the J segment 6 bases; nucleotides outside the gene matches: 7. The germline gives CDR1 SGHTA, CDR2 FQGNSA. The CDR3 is CASSSGLAGSGEQYF. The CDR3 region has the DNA TGTGCCAGCAGCTCAGGACTAGCGGGAAGCGGCGAGCAGTACTTC.

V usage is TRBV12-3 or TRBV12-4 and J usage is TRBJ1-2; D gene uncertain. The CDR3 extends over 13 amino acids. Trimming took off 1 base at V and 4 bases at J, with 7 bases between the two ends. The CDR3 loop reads CASSLGNSYGYTF. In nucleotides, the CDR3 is TGTGCCAGCAGTTTAGGGAACAGCTATGGCTACACCTTC.